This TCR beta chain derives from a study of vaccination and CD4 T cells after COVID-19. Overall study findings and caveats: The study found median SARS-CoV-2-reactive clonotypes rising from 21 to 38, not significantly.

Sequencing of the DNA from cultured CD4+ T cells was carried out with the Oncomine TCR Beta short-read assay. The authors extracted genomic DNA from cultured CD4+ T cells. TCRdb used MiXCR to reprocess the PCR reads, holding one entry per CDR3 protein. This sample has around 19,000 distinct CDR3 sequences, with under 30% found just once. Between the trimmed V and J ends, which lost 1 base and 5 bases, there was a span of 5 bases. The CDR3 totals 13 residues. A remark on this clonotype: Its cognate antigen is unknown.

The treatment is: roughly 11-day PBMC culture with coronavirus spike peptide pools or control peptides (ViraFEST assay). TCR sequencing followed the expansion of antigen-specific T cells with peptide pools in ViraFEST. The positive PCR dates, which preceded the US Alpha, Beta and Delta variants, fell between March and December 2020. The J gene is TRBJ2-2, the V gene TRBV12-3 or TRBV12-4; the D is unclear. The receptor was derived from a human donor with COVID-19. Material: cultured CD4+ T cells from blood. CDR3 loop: CASSLGRTGELFF. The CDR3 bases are TGTGCCAGCAGTTTAGGTCGTACCGGGGAGCTGTTTTTT.